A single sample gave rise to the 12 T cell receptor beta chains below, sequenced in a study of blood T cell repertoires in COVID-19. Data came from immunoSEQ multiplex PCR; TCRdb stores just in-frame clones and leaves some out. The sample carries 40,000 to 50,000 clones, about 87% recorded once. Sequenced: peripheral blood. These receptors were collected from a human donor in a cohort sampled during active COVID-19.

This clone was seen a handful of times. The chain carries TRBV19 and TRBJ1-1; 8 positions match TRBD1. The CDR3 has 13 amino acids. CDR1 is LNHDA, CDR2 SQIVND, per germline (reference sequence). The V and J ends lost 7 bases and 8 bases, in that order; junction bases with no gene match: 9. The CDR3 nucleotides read TGTGCCAGTATGGGCAGGGGGCTGGGGGAAGCTTTCTTT. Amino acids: CASMGRGLGEAFF.

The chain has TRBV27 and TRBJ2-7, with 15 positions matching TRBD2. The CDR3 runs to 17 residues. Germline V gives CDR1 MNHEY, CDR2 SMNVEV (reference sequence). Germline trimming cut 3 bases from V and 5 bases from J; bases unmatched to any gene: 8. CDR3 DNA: TGTGCCAGCAGTTTGACCGGGACTAGCGGGAGGAGCAACGAGCAGTACTTC. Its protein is CASSLTGTSGRSNEQYF.

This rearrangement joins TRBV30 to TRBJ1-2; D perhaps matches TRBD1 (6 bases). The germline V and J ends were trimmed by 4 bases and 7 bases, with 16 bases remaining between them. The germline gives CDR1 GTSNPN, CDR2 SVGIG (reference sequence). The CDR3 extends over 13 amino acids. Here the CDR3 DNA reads TGTGCCTGGACGCGGGGGGGCTCCGGTGGCTACACCTTC. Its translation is CAWTRGGSGGYTF.

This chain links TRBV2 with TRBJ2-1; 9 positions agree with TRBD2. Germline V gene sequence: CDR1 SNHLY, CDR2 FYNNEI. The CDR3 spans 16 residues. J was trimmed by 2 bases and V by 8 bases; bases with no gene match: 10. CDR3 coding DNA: TGTGCCAGCCCCCTTCCTGGCGGGGGGGCCTACAATGAGCAGTTCTTC. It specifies CASPLPGGGAYNEQFF. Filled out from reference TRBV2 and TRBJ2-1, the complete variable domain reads EPEVTQTPSHQVTQMGQEVILRCVPISNHLYFYWYRQILGQKVEFLVSFYNNEISEKSEIFDDQFSVERPDGSNFTLKIRSTKLEDSAMYFCASPLPGGGAYNEQFFGPGTRLTVL.

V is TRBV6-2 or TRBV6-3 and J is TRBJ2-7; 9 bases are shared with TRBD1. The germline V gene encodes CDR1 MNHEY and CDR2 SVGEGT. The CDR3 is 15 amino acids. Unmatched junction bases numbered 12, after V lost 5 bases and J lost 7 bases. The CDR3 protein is CASSLAGTGQYEQYF. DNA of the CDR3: TGTGCCAGCAGTCTGGCCGGGACAGGGCAGTATGAGCAGTACTTC.

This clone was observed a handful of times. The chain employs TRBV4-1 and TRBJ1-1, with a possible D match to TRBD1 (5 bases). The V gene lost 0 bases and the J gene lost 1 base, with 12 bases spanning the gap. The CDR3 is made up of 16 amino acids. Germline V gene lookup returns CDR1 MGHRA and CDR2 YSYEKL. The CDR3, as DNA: TGCGCCAGCAGCCAAGAGGGGTACAGGAGGAACACTGAAGCTTTCTTT. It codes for CASSQEGYRRNTEAFF.

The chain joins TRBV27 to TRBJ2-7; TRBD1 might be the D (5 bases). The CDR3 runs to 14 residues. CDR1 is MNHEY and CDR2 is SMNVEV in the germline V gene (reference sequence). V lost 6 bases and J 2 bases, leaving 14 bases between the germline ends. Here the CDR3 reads CASRRHDSTYEQYF. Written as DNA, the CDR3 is TGTGCCAGCAGACGCCATGACAGCACCTACGAGCAGTACTTC.

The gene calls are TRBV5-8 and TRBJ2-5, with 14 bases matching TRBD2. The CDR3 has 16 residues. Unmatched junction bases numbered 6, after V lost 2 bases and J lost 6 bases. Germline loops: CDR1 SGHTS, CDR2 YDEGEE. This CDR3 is CASSFATSGGVKTQYF. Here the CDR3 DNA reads TGTGCCAGCAGCTTTGCGACTAGCGGGGGGGTAAAGACCCAGTACTTC.

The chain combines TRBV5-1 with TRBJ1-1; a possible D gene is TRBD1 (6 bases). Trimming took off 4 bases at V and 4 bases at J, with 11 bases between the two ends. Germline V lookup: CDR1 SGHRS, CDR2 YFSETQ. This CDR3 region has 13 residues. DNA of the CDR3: TGCGCCAGCAGCGACCAAGGGGGCACTGAAGCTTTCTTT. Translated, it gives CASSDQGGTEAFF.

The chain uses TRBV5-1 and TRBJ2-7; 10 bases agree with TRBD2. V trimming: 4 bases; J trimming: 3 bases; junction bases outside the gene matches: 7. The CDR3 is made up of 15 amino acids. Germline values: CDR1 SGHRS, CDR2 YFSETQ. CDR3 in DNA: TGCGCCAGCAGCCTAGGGACTAGCGTGTACTACGAGCAGTACTTC. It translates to CASSLGTSVYYEQYF.

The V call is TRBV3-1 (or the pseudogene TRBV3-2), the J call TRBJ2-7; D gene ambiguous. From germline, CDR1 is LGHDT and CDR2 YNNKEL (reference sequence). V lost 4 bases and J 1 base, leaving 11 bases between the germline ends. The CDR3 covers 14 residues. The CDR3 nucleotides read TGTGCCAGCAGCCCGAAATCGGGTTCCTACGAGCAGTACTTC. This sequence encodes CASSPKSGSYEQYF.

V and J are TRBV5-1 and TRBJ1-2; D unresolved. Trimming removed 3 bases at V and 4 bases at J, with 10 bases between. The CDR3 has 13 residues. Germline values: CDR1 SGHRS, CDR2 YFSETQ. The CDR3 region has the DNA TGCGCCAGCAGCTCTCAGGTTGCCTATGGCTACACCTTC. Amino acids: CASSSQVAYGYTF.